This is a list of T cell receptor beta chains from one sample in a study of T-cell reconstitution after alpha-beta-depleted transplantation in children. From the PCR reads, TCRdb called clonotypes with MiXCR, one entry per CDR3 protein. Found here are 530,000 or so distinct CDR3 sequences, roughly 27% of them singletons; the top ten hold 35% to 40%. The sample was PBMCs, taken before TCRalphabeta/CD19-depleted stem cell transplant. Source of these receptors: a boy less than two years old with Wiskott-Aldrich syndrome, due to receive a stem cell transplant. Both conserved end residues are part of each CDR3. The order of the fields is D gene, clone size, V gene, J gene, CDR3 protein, CDR3 DNA. D genes are given only for firm matches. Expanded clones are given a class, and other clones once, few, many or no size at all.

>TRBD1|NA|TRBV5-1|TRBJ1-2
CASSWGRTGPGEGYTF
TGCGCCAGCAGCTGGGGCCGGACAGGCCCTGGGGAGGGCTACACCTTC
>NA|few|TRBV12-3/TRBV12-4|TRBJ1-1
CASILGIQGKGAFF
TGTGCCAGCATCTTGGGGATTCAGGGGAAGGGAGCTTTCTTT
>TRBD2|NA|TRBV7-2|TRBJ2-7
CASSFRGGYEQYF
TGTGCCAGCAGCTTCCGGGGGGGTTACGAGCAGTACTTC
>TRBD1|few|TRBV10-1|TRBJ2-7
CASSEPGQGTYEQYF
TGCGCCAGCAGTGAACCGGGACAGGGAACCTACGAGCAGTACTTC
>NA|few|TRBV5-1|TRBJ2-1
CASSPDYYNEQFF
TGCGCCAGCAGCCCGGACTATTACAATGAGCAGTTCTTC
>NA|NA|TRBV20-1|TRBJ2-1
CSARVRSVSSYNEQFF
TGCAGTGCTAGAGTTCGGAGCGTTAGCTCCTACAATGAGCAGTTCTTC
>TRBD1|NA|TRBV10-3|TRBJ2-1
CAASWDSYNEQFF
TGTGCCGCCTCCTGGGACAGCTACAATGAGCAGTTCTTC
>NA|NA|TRBV11-2|TRBJ1-2
CASSAHSSGYGYTF
TGTGCCAGCAGCGCCCACAGTTCGGGCTATGGCTACACCTTC
>TRBD2|NA|TRBV5-1|TRBJ2-2
CASSLGRTSGTNTGELFF
TGCGCCAGCAGCTTGGGAAGGACTAGCGGGACGAACACCGGGGAGCTGTTTTTT
>TRBD1|NA|TRBV5-1|TRBJ2-5
CASSPRQGARETQYF
TGCGCCAGCAGCCCCCGACAGGGGGCTAGGGAGACCCAGTACTTC
>TRBD2|NA|TRBV24-1|TRBJ2-1
CATSTGGWGNEQFF
TGTGCCACCAGTACGGGAGGGTGGGGGAATGAGCAGTTCTTC
>TRBD2|few|TRBV7-3|TRBJ2-1
CASSLGGRALEQFF
TGTGCCAGCAGCTTGGGCGGGAGGGCGCTTGAGCAGTTCTTC
>NA|NA|TRBV6-1|TRBJ1-1
CASSRKFFGESTEAFF
TGTGCCAGCAGTCGCAAATTTTTCGGGGAAAGCACTGAAGCTTTCTTT
>TRBD2|few|TRBV5-5|TRBJ2-1
CASSRAPGLANNEQFF
TGTGCCAGCAGCCGTGCCCCGGGACTAGCGAACAATGAGCAGTTCTTC
>NA|NA|TRBV5-1|TRBJ2-3
CASSWTPDTQYF
TGCGCCAGCAGCTGGACACCAGATACGCAGTATTTT
>TRBD2|NA|TRBV29-1|TRBJ2-1
CSVVAGGPGQFF
TGCAGCGTTGTAGCGGGGGGCCCTGGGCAGTTCTTC
>TRBD1|NA|TRBV7-2|TRBJ1-1
CASSLGRDRGHTEAFF
TGTGCCAGCAGCTTAGGGCGGGACAGGGGGCACACTGAAGCTTTCTTT
>NA|NA|TRBV5-6|TRBJ2-1
CASSLTTGNNEQFF
TGTGCCAGCAGCTTAACGACAGGCAACAATGAGCAGTTCTTC
>TRBD2|NA|TRBV6-5|TRBJ2-1
CASSYSILTSGSRNEQFF
TGTGCCAGCAGTTACTCGATCCTGACTAGCGGGAGTAGAAATGAGCAGTTCTTC
>TRBD1|few|TRBV12-3/TRBV12-4|TRBJ2-4
CASRVDRGLLAKNIQYF
TGTGCCAGCAGAGTGGACAGGGGGTTACTGGCCAAAAACATTCAGTACTTC
>TRBD1|NA|TRBV3-1|TRBJ2-7
CASGQKGASMAEQYF
TGTGCCAGCGGCCAAAAGGGGGCCTCGATGGCCGAGCAGTACTTT
>NA|few|TRBV24-1|TRBJ2-5
CATSDSQGKTQYF
TGTGCCACCAGTGATTCCCAGGGAAAGACCCAGTACTTC
>NA|once|TRBV5-1|TRBJ2-7
CASSLEGYGQYF
TGCGCCAGCAGCTTGGAAGGCTACGGGCAGTACTTC
>NA|NA|TRBV29-1|TRBJ2-2
CSVAGLYTGELFF
TGCAGCGTTGCGGGGTTGTACACCGGGGAGCTGTTTTTT
>NA|NA|TRBV10-3|TRBJ2-7
CAISKQEGSYEQYF
TGTGCCATCAGTAAACAGGAAGGGTCCTACGAGCAGTACTTC
>TRBD1|once|TRBV18|TRBJ2-1
CASSPPGQGAYEQFF
TGTGCCAGCTCACCACCGGGACAGGGGGCCTATGAGCAGTTCTTC
>TRBD2|NA|TRBV6-2/TRBV6-3|TRBJ2-7
CASSRLAPSSYEQYF
TGTGCCAGCAGTCGACTAGCACCGAGCTCCTACGAGCAGTACTTC
>NA|NA|TRBV5-1|TRBJ2-5
CASSSWGLYQETQYF
TGCGCCAGCAGCTCATGGGGACTGTACCAAGAGACCCAGTACTTC
>TRBD1|NA|TRBV20-1|TRBJ1-6
CSGRQGAGNSPLHF
TGCAGTGGTAGACAGGGGGCAGGGAATTCACCCCTCCACTTT
>TRBD1|few|TRBV29-1|TRBJ2-3
CSVEGRGHTDTQYF
TGCAGCGTTGAAGGAAGGGGGCACACAGATACGCAGTATTTT
>NA|NA|TRBV27|TRBJ2-2
CASSRLGSGELFF
TGTGCCAGCAGCCGGTTGGGGTCGGGGGAGCTGTTTTTT
>TRBD1|NA|TRBV5-1|TRBJ2-1
CASSLQGMSSNEQFF
TGCGCCAGCAGTCTACAGGGGATGTCGAGCAATGAGCAGTTCTTC
>TRBD1|few|TRBV6-5|TRBJ2-3
CASSYRDSTDTQYF
TGTGCCAGCAGCTACCGGGACAGTACAGATACGCAGTATTTT
>TRBD2|once|TRBV20-1|TRBJ2-7
CSADPGLAGAYEQYF
TGCAGTGCTGACCCCGGACTAGCGGGAGCCTACGAGCAGTACTTC
>TRBD1|NA|TRBV20-1|TRBJ1-2
CSARGQTNYGYTF
TGCAGTGCCCGGGGACAGACTAACTATGGCTACACCTTC
>NA|NA|TRBV5-1|TRBJ2-3
CASSFDLRTLTDTQYF
TGCGCCAGCAGCTTCGACCTCAGGACGCTCACAGATACGCAGTATTTT
>NA|few|TRBV29-1|TRBJ2-1
CSVEDLHGARNEQFF
TGCAGCGTTGAAGATCTTCACGGGGCTCGTAATGAGCAGTTCTTC